The 13 T cell receptor beta chains below were found in one sample sequenced in a study of T-cell reconstitution after alpha-beta-depleted transplantation in children. TCRbeta library preparation incorporated unique molecular identifiers. TCRdb reprocessed the PCR reads with MiXCR, giving one entry per CDR3 protein. The top ten hold roughly a tenth of the sample, which has about 270,000 distinct CDR3 sequences, about 10% seen once. The sequenced sample was PBMCs from the stem cell graft donor, obtained from the stem cell graft. These receptors all stem from a human donor who donated a stem cell graft to a child with SCID.

This sequence joins TRBV10-3 and TRBJ2-6; no clear D gene. The CDR3 is 15 residues long. Trimming stripped 6 bases from V and 0 bases from J, with 9 bases between. Per germline, CDR1 ENHRY and CDR2 SYGVKD. The CDR3 loop reads CAIRDGFSGANVLTF. The CDR3 DNA reads TGTGCCATCAGGGACGGGTTCTCTGGGGCCAACGTCCTGACTTTC.

V is TRBV5-1 and J is TRBJ2-2, with D perhaps TRBD1 (5 bases). Trimming cost V 0 bases and J 0 bases, with 9 bases left between them. Germline V gene lookup returns CDR1 SGHRS and CDR2 YFSETQ. The CDR3 loop spans 16 amino acids. The CDR3 coding sequence is TGCGCCAGCAGCTTGGGCAGGGCAACGAACACCGGGGAGCTGTTTTTT. The encoded protein is CASSLGRATNTGELFF.

Ten or more counts support this clonotype. The chain joins TRBV5-1 to TRBJ2-3; no clear D. Germline V gene lookup returns CDR1 SGHRS and CDR2 YFSETQ. The CDR3 runs 14 residues. Deletions cut 0 bases from V and 4 bases from J, with 9 bases between. CDR3 nucleotide sequence: TGCGCCAGCAGCTTGGGTTTCACCCCAGATACGCAGTATTTT. Translation: CASSLGFTPDTQYF.

The chain has TRBV27 and TRBJ2-1; 8 bases match TRBD1. The CDR3 has 18 amino acids. Trimming took 6 bases from V and 8 from J; bases not matched to a gene: 21. The germline gives CDR1 MNHEY, CDR2 SMNVEV (reference sequence). The DNA for the CDR3 is TGTGCCAGCAGCTACAGGCCCCCTGGGACAGGCGATTCCGATGAGCAGTTCTTC. It is translated as CASSYRPPGTGDSDEQFF.

The chain carries TRBV14 and TRBJ2-1; D is perhaps TRBD1 (5 bases). Trimming cost V 3 bases and J 15 bases, with 18 bases left between them. Germline V gene data show CDR1 as SGHDN and CDR2 as FVKESK. The CDR3 contains 13 residues. The CDR3 DNA is TGTGCCAGCAGCCAGGCCCAGGGTAGCAGAGGGTTCTTC. It yields the protein CASSQAQGSRGFF. The variable domain in full, completed from reference TRBV14 and TRBJ2-1, reads EAGVTQFPSHSVIEKGQTVTLRCDPISGHDNLYWYRRVMGKEIKFLLHFVKESKQDESGMPNNRFLAERTGGTYSTLKVQPAELEDSGVYFCASSQAQGSRGFFGPGTRLTVL.

This sequence joins TRBV20-1 and TRBJ1-1; D is perhaps TRBD1 (6 bases). Trimming removed 0 bases at V and 4 bases at J, with 15 bases between. Germline V gene sequence: CDR1 DFQATT, CDR2 SNEGSKA (reference sequence). The CDR3 contains 15 residues. This CDR3 is CSARDRGQGGTEAFF. In DNA, the CDR3 is TGCAGTGCTAGAGATCGGGGGCAGGGAGGCACTGAAGCTTTCTTT.

This clonotype was detected many times. The genes are TRBV12-3 or TRBV12-4 and TRBJ2-2; 7 bases are a match to TRBD1. This CDR3 region has 14 residues. V lost 8 bases and J lost 6; bases outside the gene matches: 9. The CDR3 region is CASRRQGRAGELFF. CDR3 nucleotide sequence: TGTGCCAGCCGCCGACAGGGACGAGCCGGGGAGCTGTTTTTT.

This chain links TRBV5-1 with TRBJ2-2, with TRBD2 matching over 13 bases. J was trimmed by 1 base and V by 2 bases; bases with no gene match: 11. The CDR3 runs 20 residues. Germline CDR1 SGHRS, CDR2 YFSETQ. DNA of the CDR3: TGCGCCAGCAGCTTTTTACCCCCACTAGCGGGGGGGCGGAACACCGGGGAGCTGTTTTTT. Translation: CASSFLPPLAGGRNTGELFF.

This chain joins TRBV5-1 and TRBJ2-7, with TRBD1 as a possible D gene (6 bases). The germline gives CDR1 SGHRS, CDR2 YFSETQ. Between the trimmed V and J ends, which lost 0 bases and 0 bases, there was a span of 10 bases. The CDR3 loop spans 15 amino acids. CDR3 in DNA: TGCGCCAGCAGCTTGGTTGGGACATACTCCTACGAGCAGTACTTC. It is translated as CASSLVGTYSYEQYF.

This chain uses TRBV9 with TRBJ2-2, with 9 positions matching TRBD1. The germline V gene has CDR1 SGDLS and CDR2 YYNGEE. There are 14 residues in the CDR3. V shed 3 bases, J shed 7 bases, and the junction held 4 bases outside the gene matches. The CDR3 is CASSAQGAGGELFF. CDR3 DNA: TGTGCCAGCAGCGCACAGGGGGCAGGCGGGGAGCTGTTTTTT.

This chain uses TRBV12-3 or TRBV12-4 with TRBJ2-2, with a possible D match to TRBD1 (6 bases). Trimming left V 3 bases short and J 1 base short, with 9 bases between. This CDR3 region has 15 residues. CDR3 protein: CASSLTRGNTGELFF. In DNA, the CDR3 is TGTGCCAGCAGTTTGACCAGGGGGAACACCGGGGAGCTGTTTTTT.

In this sample, this clonotype turned up a few times. The chain has TRBV2 and TRBJ2-7, with 7 bases aligning to TRBD1. Trimming cost V 8 bases and J 4 bases; bases outside gene matches: 2. The germline gives CDR1 SNHLY, CDR2 FYNNEI. The CDR3 extends over 11 amino acids. Here the CDR3 reads CASLTGYEQYF. CDR3 bases: TGTGCCAGCCTGACAGGGTACGAGCAGTACTTC.

The chain carries TRBV5-1 and TRBJ2-7; D tentatively reads TRBD1 or TRBD2 (5 bases each). Trimming stripped 4 bases from V and 4 bases from J, with 15 bases between. Germline-derived CDR1 and CDR2 are SGHRS and YFSETQ. The CDR3 totals 14 residues. CDR3 DNA sequence: TGCGCCAGCAGCCCCGGGGACGGTTCATACGAGCAGTACTTC. This gives the protein CASSPGDGSYEQYF.